The 10 T cell receptor beta chains given below trace back to one sample, sequenced in a study of control samples from healthy donors and cancer patients. Sequencing was performed with immunoSEQ multiplex PCR; in TCRdb, only in-frame clones are kept and a portion is missing. The sample includes 150,000 to 200,000 clones, 91% of them seen just once. The specimen sequenced was blood. The source is a woman aged 25 to 39 in good health.

This clone was detected once. This rearrangement joins TRBV2 to TRBJ2-3; 9 nucleotides line up with TRBD2. The V gene end was trimmed by 5 bases and the J gene end by 4 bases; junction bases not matched to a gene: 1. Germline-derived CDR1 and CDR2 are SNHLY and FYNNEI. This CDR3 contains 13 residues. The CDR3 here is CASSLAGADTQYF. The CDR3 DNA reads as TGTGCCAGCAGTTTAGCGGGGGCAGATACGCAGTATTTT.

The genes are TRBV3-1 (or the pseudogene TRBV3-2) and TRBJ2-2; the match to TRBD1 covers 10 bases. Germline CDR1 LGHDT, CDR2 YNNKEL (reference sequence). J was trimmed by 9 bases and V by 1 base; bases with no gene match: 5. The CDR3 length is 15 residues. The CDR3 bases are TGTGCCAGCAGCCAAGGGGACAGGGGTAATCGGGAGCTGTTTTTT. This gives the protein CASSQGDRGNRELFF.

This clone was recorded only once. This chain connects TRBV5-5 to TRBJ2-3; 12 nucleotides agree with TRBD2. V shed 4 bases, J shed 1 base, and the junction held 7 bases outside the gene matches. The V gene's germline CDR1 is SGHKS and CDR2 YYEKEE (reference sequence). The CDR3 is 17 amino acids. The chain's CDR3 is CASSRGLAGGRTDTQYF. In nucleotides, the CDR3 is TGTGCCAGCAGCAGGGGGCTAGCGGGAGGGCGCACAGATACGCAGTATTTT.

This CDR3 reads CATRAGEGYGYTF. The CDR3 nucleotides are TGTGCCACCAGAGCAGGGGAGGGATATGGCTACACCTTC. The rearrangement uses TRBV24-1 and TRBJ1-2, with a possible D match to TRBD1 (6 bases). In germline, CDR1 is KGHDR, CDR2 SFDVKD. The CDR3 is 13 amino acids. V was cut by 7 bases and J by 5 bases, with 13 bases left in between.

This clone was recorded only once. Here the CDR3 reads CASSQDWGSGANVLTF. For the CDR3, the DNA is TGTGCCAGCAGCCAAGACTGGGGCTCTGGGGCCAACGTCCTGACTTTC. V and J are TRBV3-1 (or the pseudogene TRBV3-2) and TRBJ2-6; D remains ambiguous. This CDR3 contains 16 residues. Trimming took off 0 bases at V and 0 bases at J, with 6 bases between the two ends. Germline CDR1 is LGHDT and CDR2 is YNNKEL (reference sequence).

Only one count was recorded for this clone. The chain recombines TRBV7-9 with TRBJ1-1; D is unresolved. In germline, CDR1 is SEHNR, CDR2 FQNEAQ (reference sequence). This CDR3 is built from 15 residues. V shed 2 bases and J shed 3 bases, with 13 bases lying between them. CDR3 amino acids: CASSLHRDWYTEAFF. CDR3 DNA sequence: TGTGCCAGCAGCTTACATAGGGATTGGTACACTGAAGCTTTCTTT.

V usage is TRBV20-1 and J usage is TRBJ1-5; D possibly corresponds to TRBD1 (5 bases). CDR1 and CDR2 (germline): DFQATT, SNEGSKA (reference sequence). This CDR3 is built from 14 residues. V was cut by 3 bases and J by 4 bases, with 13 bases left in between. The CDR3 nucleotides are TGCAGTGCTAGTCCTGGACACCGAAATCAGCCCCAGCATTTT. Its translation: CSASPGHRNQPQHF.

The V gene is TRBV7-3, the J gene TRBJ2-3, with D perhaps matching TRBD1 or TRBD2 (5 bases each). CDR3 length: 14 residues. Trimming stripped 5 bases from V and 1 base from J, with 10 bases between. Germline values: CDR1 SGHTA, CDR2 FQGTGA. The CDR3 DNA follows: TGTGCCAGCAGCCCGGGACCCCGCACAGATACGCAGTATTTT. As protein: CASSPGPRTDTQYF.

The V gene is TRBV6-5, the J gene TRBJ1-2, with D possibly being TRBD1 (6 bases). From germline, CDR1 is MNHEY and CDR2 SVGAGI. The CDR3 is 14 amino acids. The germline V and J ends were trimmed by 7 bases and 4 bases, with 16 bases remaining between them. The CDR3 coding sequence is TGTGCCAGCAACCCCGGGACACATGCCTATGGCTACACCTTC. Its translation: CASNPGTHAYGYTF.

The table lists this clone with a count of one. This sequence joins TRBV29-1 and TRBJ1-4, with D perhaps TRBD1 (6 bases). Germline V gene sequence: CDR1 SQVTM, CDR2 ANQGSEA. This CDR3 contains 12 residues. The V gene lost 4 bases and the J gene lost 7 bases, with 10 bases spanning the gap. CDR3 in amino acids: CSVAGEGEKLFF. DNA for the CDR3: TGCAGCGTTGCAGGGGAGGGTGAAAAACTGTTTTTT. Filled out from reference TRBV29-1 and TRBJ1-4, the complete variable domain reads SAVISQKPSRDICQRGTSLTIQCQVDSQVTMMFWYRQQPGQSLTLIATANQGSEATYESGFVIDKFPISRPNLTFSTLTVSNMSPEDSSIYLCSVAGEGEKLFFGSGTQLSVL.